These 24 T cell receptor beta chains were all obtained from the same sample, sequenced in a study of vaccination effects on CD4 cells after COVID-19. Antigen-specific CD4+ T cells were first expanded with viral peptide pools by the ViraFEST assay and only then sequenced. Following culture for approximately ten days, CD4+ T cells were isolated. Vaccine recipients, nucleocapsid antibody negative, had no prior SARS-CoV-2 infection. Assay used: immunoSEQ multiplex PCR; TCRdb lists only in-frame clones, some missing. The sample records 50,000 to 65,000 clones, 75% to 80% being singletons. Their antigen targets remain unknown. The sequencing used CD4+ T cells from PBMCs cultured with HCoV-OC43 spike peptides, collected before COVID-19 vaccination. Documented subset: HCoV-OC43 spike overlapping peptide pool stimulation. These receptors were collected from a human donor who received a COVID-19 vaccine.

The rearrangement links TRBV6-5 to TRBJ2-1, with TRBD2 matching 10 bases. Trimming cost V 1 base and J 4 bases; bases outside gene matches: 1. There are 15 residues in the CDR3. Germline CDR1 reads MNHEY; CDR2 reads SVGAGI. The CDR3 loop is CASSYFSGGYNEQFF. As DNA, the CDR3 is TGTGCCAGCAGTTACTTTAGCGGGGGGTACAATGAGCAGTTCTTC.

The rearrangement links TRBV3-1 (or the pseudogene TRBV3-2) to TRBJ1-3, with D possibly TRBD1 on 5 matching bases. The V and J ends lost 3 bases and 0 bases respectively, with 12 bases between them. In germline, CDR1 is LGHDT, CDR2 YNNKEL (reference sequence). The CDR3 has 16 residues. CDR3 protein: CASSHSGPSSGNTIYF. CDR3 bases: TGTGCCAGCAGCCACTCAGGGCCGAGCTCTGGAAACACCATATATTTT.

This CDR3 is CASSVGTVSSGNTIYF. The DNA of the CDR3 is TGTGCCAGCAGCGTCGGGACAGTGAGCTCTGGAAACACCATATATTTT. V is TRBV7-9 and J is TRBJ1-3; 7 nucleotides align to TRBD1. The germline V gene encodes CDR1 SEHNR and CDR2 FQNEAQ (reference sequence). V lost 5 bases to trimming and J lost 0 bases; unmatched junction nucleotides: 7. The CDR3 is 16 residues long. The whole variable domain, filled in from reference TRBV7-9 and TRBJ1-3, reads DTGVSQNPRHKITKRGQNVTFRCDPISEHNRLYWYRQTLGQGPEFLTYFQNEAQLEKSRLLSDRFSAERPKGSFSTLEIQRTEQGDSAMYLCASSVGTVSSGNTIYFGEGSWLTVV.

The chain carries TRBV5-1 and TRBJ2-5; the D is unclear. The CDR3 sequence is 15 residues long. V was clipped by 0 bases and J by 2 bases, with 11 bases between them. CDR1 is SGHRS and CDR2 is YFSETQ in the germline V gene. For the CDR3, the DNA is TGCGCCAGCAGCTTGGTGGCAGGAAAGCAAGAGACCCAGTACTTC. It encodes CASSLVAGKQETQYF.

This clone has more than one count but fewer than ten. The chain employs TRBV4-3 and TRBJ1-6; D gene uncertain. V lost 1 base, J lost 7 bases, and 11 bases lay in between. Germline CDR1 and CDR2: LGHNA and YSLEER. The CDR3 is made up of 15 amino acids. DNA of the CDR3: TGCGCCAGCAGCCAAGGGGCCGTTCCCAATTCACCCCTCCACTTT. Its protein is CASSQGAVPNSPLHF.

This chain connects TRBV2 to TRBJ2-7; 12 bases align to TRBD1. CDR1 is SNHLY, CDR2 FYNNEI, per germline. Trimming cost V 8 bases and J 2 bases; bases outside gene matches: 4. This CDR3 spans 14 amino acids. The CDR3 protein is CASVRDRGPYEQYV. In DNA, the CDR3 is TGTGCCAGCGTCAGGGACAGGGGGCCCTACGAGCAGTACGTC.

V gene TRBV7-2 combines with J gene TRBJ1-5; D not resolved. V was clipped by 1 base and J by 4 bases, with 5 bases between them. This CDR3 is built from 13 residues. Germline CDR1 is SGHTA and CDR2 is FQGNSA. In DNA, the CDR3 is TGTGCCAGCAGCTTAGTGGGAAATCAGCCCCAGCATTTT. It yields the protein CASSLVGNQPQHF.

The chain combines TRBV11-2 with TRBJ2-3, with 8 bases that match TRBD2. This CDR3 is 17 amino acids long. Germline V CDR1 and CDR2: SGHAT, FQNNGV. V gave up 1 base and J gave up 4 bases; unmatched junction bases: 10. The CDR3 nucleotides are TGTGCCAGCAGCTTAGTCTCCGGGGGGGCCGTTGCAGATACGCAGTATTTT. Translation gives CASSLVSGGAVADTQYF.

The rearrangement uses TRBV29-1 and TRBJ2-5; a possible D gene is TRBD2 (6 bases). There are 12 residues in the CDR3. V lost 4 bases and J 3 bases, leaving 9 bases between the germline ends. The germline CDR1 and CDR2 sequences are SQVTM and ANQGSEA. The CDR3 loop reads CSVGWGEETQYF. CDR3 nucleotides: TGCAGCGTTGGTTGGGGGGAAGAGACCCAGTACTTC. The whole variable domain, filled in from reference TRBV29-1 and TRBJ2-5, reads SAVISQKPSRDICQRGTSLTIQCQVDSQVTMMFWYRQQPGQSLTLIATANQGSEATYESGFVIDKFPISRPNLTFSTLTVSNMSPEDSSIYLCSVGWGEETQYFGPGTRLLVL.

The chain couples TRBV6-5 to TRBJ1-1; D might be TRBD1 (5 bases). CDR1 is MNHEY and CDR2 is SVGAGI in the germline V gene. Trimming removed 6 bases from V and 11 bases from J, with 13 bases in between. The CDR3 is 11 amino acids. The CDR3 reads CASRADSKAFF. Written as DNA, the CDR3 is TGTGCCAGCAGAGCCGACAGCAAGGCTTTCTTT.

The count of this clone is one. This rearrangement joins TRBV5-5 to TRBJ1-2, with no clear D. Trimming took off 0 bases at V and 6 bases at J, with 15 bases between the two ends. The V gene's germline CDR1 is SGHKS and CDR2 YYEKEE (reference sequence). The CDR3 is 15 amino acids. The CDR3 here is CASSLVDPQRDGYTF. The CDR3 region has the DNA TGTGCCAGCAGCTTGGTGGACCCTCAACGGGATGGCTACACCTTC.

V is TRBV4-1 and J is TRBJ2-7; D is unresolved. There are 15 residues in the CDR3. Trimming removed 0 bases from V and 2 bases from J, with 11 bases in between. Per germline, CDR1 MGHRA and CDR2 YSYEKL. The CDR3 here is CASSQEYLGPYEQYV. The DNA for the CDR3 is TGCGCCAGCAGCCAAGAATACTTAGGGCCCTACGAGCAGTACGTC.

This sequence joins TRBV19 and TRBJ1-5; D is perhaps TRBD1 (6 bases). The germline V gene encodes CDR1 LNHDA and CDR2 SQIVND (reference sequence). The CDR3 consists of 15 residues. The V gene lost 5 bases and the J gene lost 1 base, with 12 bases spanning the gap. The CDR3 is CASSGQIVSNQPQHF. The CDR3 DNA is TGTGCCAGTAGTGGACAGATCGTCAGCAATCAGCCCCAGCATTTT. The full variable domain, its missing parts supplied by reference TRBV19 and TRBJ1-5, is DGGITQSPKYLFRKEGQNVTLSCEQNLNHDAMYWYRQDPGQGLRLIYYSQIVNDFQKGDIAEGYSVSREKKESFPLTVTSAQKNPTAFYLCASSGQIVSNQPQHFGDGTRLSIL.

The chain uses TRBV7-8 and TRBJ1-1; D unresolved. CDR1 and CDR2 from the germline V gene are SGHVS and FQNEAQ. The CDR3 spans 16 residues. The V and J ends lost 1 base and 2 bases respectively, with 14 bases between them. CDR3 coding DNA: TGTGCCAGCAGCTTAGGTAGGGCCAGGACTAACACTGAAGCTTTCTTT. Protein: CASSLGRARTNTEAFF.

This chain uses TRBV2 with TRBJ1-5; tentatively, D is TRBD1 (5 bases). Germline lookup yields CDR1 SNHLY and CDR2 FYNNEI. This CDR3 is 15 amino acids long. V was clipped by 4 bases and J by 0 bases, with 10 bases between them. CDR3 nucleotides: TGTGCCAGCAGTGTCAAAGGGGATAGCAATCAGCCCCAGCATTTT. Translated, it gives CASSVKGDSNQPQHF.

This chain links TRBV2 with TRBJ2-2, with D uncertain. Between the trimmed V and J ends, which lost 6 bases and 5 bases, there was a span of 10 bases. Germline V CDR1 and CDR2: SNHLY, FYNNEI. CDR3 length equals 13 residues. The DNA for the CDR3 is TGTGCCAGCAGACGCGATTTAACCGGGGAGCTGTTTTTT. Its protein product is CASRRDLTGELFF.

This chain joins TRBV28 and TRBJ1-4, with a possible D match to TRBD1 (6 bases). Looked up from germline, CDR1 is MDHEN and CDR2 is SYDVKM. The CDR3 sequence is 15 residues long. Trimming shortened V by 7 bases and J by 8 bases, and 20 bases separated the two germline ends. CDR3: CASTKQTGSYEKLFF. DNA of the CDR3: TGTGCCAGCACCAAACAAACAGGGTCATACGAAAAACTGTTTTTT.

The rearrangement links TRBV5-1 to TRBJ2-5, with a tentative D call TRBD2 (7 bases). Between the trimmed V and J ends, which lost 1 base and 1 base, there was a span of 17 bases. Germline V lookup: CDR1 SGHRS, CDR2 YFSETQ. This CDR3 has 17 residues. CDR3 DNA: TGCGCCAGCAGCTTGAGGTGGGGGGGCCCCACCCAAGAGACCCAGTACTTC. Protein product: CASSLRWGGPTQETQYF.

The chain recombines TRBV5-5 with TRBJ1-1, with a tentative D call TRBD1 (6 bases). The V and J ends lost 1 base and 8 bases respectively, with 18 bases between them. This CDR3 comprises 15 residues. The germline CDR1 and CDR2 sequences are SGHKS and YYEKEE (reference sequence). CDR3 sequence (DNA): TGTGCCAGCAGCTTGAGGGTGGGGGCGGACTCCGAAGCTTTCTTT. It codes for CASSLRVGADSEAFF.

The chain combines TRBV4-2 with TRBJ2-4; 10 nucleotides line up with TRBD2. CDR1 LGHNA and CDR2 YNFKEQ come from the germline V gene. Trimming at V came to 4 bases and at J to 4 bases, leaving 10 bases not matched to a gene. The CDR3 is made up of 17 amino acids. The CDR3 spells CASSLSLASGGKNIQYF. CDR3 in DNA: TGTGCCAGCAGCCTAAGTTTGGCTAGCGGGGGAAAAAACATTCAGTACTTC.

The genes are TRBV2 and TRBJ1-1; D not resolved. Looked up from germline, CDR1 is SNHLY and CDR2 is FYNNEI. V lost 3 bases to trimming and J lost 8 bases, with 10 bases between them. This CDR3 spans 12 amino acids. This CDR3 is CASSDLGREAFF. CDR3 DNA: TGTGCCAGCAGTGATTTAGGCAGAGAAGCTTTCTTT.

As to this clone: Mismatch with germline at one junction end may stem from a read error. J is TRBJ2-1 and V is TRBV5-4, with 9 nucleotides matching TRBD1. Germline CDR1 is SGHNT and CDR2 is YYREEE (reference sequence). The CDR3 runs 12 residues. The CDR3, as DNA: TGTGCCAGCAGTTTGGACAGGGGAGAGCAGTTCTTC. Its protein is CASSLDRGEQFF.

The chain joins TRBV5-1 to TRBJ2-1; 9 bases align to TRBD1. The CDR3 has 14 amino acids. Losses at the gene ends were 5 bases for V and 9 bases for J; bases not matched to a gene: 9. Germline CDR1 and CDR2: SGHRS and YFSETQ. CDR3 DNA sequence: TGCGCCAGCAGGGCCCGAACAGGGGGCTTTGAGCAGTTCTTC. It specifies CASRARTGGFEQFF. The whole variable domain, filled in from reference TRBV5-1 and TRBJ2-1, reads KAGVTQTPRYLIKTRGQQVTLSCSPISGHRSVSWYQQTPGQGLQFLFEYFSETQRNKGNFPGRFSGRQFSNSRSEMNVSTLELGDSALYLCASRARTGGFEQFFGPGTRLTVL.

The chain links TRBV5-1 to TRBJ1-4, with D tentatively TRBD1 (6 bases). V dropped 4 bases and J dropped 4 bases, with 20 bases sitting between them. CDR3 length: 17 amino acids. The germline V gene has CDR1 SGHRS and CDR2 YFSETQ. The CDR3 reads CASSPEGDGAGNEKLFF. As DNA, the CDR3 is TGCGCCAGCAGCCCCGAGGGGGACGGGGCGGGTAATGAAAAACTGTTTTTT.